The rows below give T cell receptor beta chains drawn from one sample of a study of blood T cell repertoires in COVID-19. Sequencing was performed with immunoSEQ multiplex PCR; in TCRdb, only in-frame clones are kept and a portion is missing. The sample holds roughly 250,000 clones; around 83% are singletons and the top ten take under 15%. Sequencing input: peripheral blood. These TCRs come from a woman in her fifties or sixties with active or convalescent COVID-19. CDR3s include the opening cysteine and the closing phenylalanine or tryptophan. D genes are given only for firm matches. Size values are once, few and many counts, or a class for expanded clones, and some rows have none.

j_call clone_size d_call v_call cdr3_aa cdr3_nt
TRBJ1-4 NA TRBD1 TRBV4-1 CASSQGPQGATNEKLFF TGCGCCAGCAGCCAAGGACCCCAGGGGGCAACTAATGAAAAACTGTTTTTT
TRBJ2-5 once NA TRBV18 CASLPGLDQETQYF TGTGCCAGCTTACCAGGGCTCGACCAAGAGACCCAGTACTTC
TRBJ2-7 NA NA TRBV12-3/TRBV12-4 CASSLSTYEQYF TGTGCCAGCAGTTTATCCACCTACGAGCAGTACTTC
TRBJ1-4 NA NA TRBV6-5 CASSPGQPSEKLFF TGTGCCAGCAGTCCCGGACAGCCGTCGGAAAAACTGTTTTTT
TRBJ2-6 few NA TRBV2 CASSGRSGKSSGANVLTF TGTGCCAGCAGTGGACGGTCAGGTAAATCCTCTGGGGCCAACGTCCTGACTTTC
TRBJ2-6 NA NA TRBV14 CASSLSSGANVLTF TGTGCCAGCAGCCTATCCTCTGGGGCCAACGTCCTGACTTTC
TRBJ2-1 once TRBD2 TRBV7-6 CASSPRLAGGPGNEQFF TGTGCCAGCAGCCCCCGACTAGCGGGGGGGCCTGGGAATGAGCAGTTCTTC
TRBJ2-2 NA TRBD1 TRBV19 CASSSRDRNTGELFF TGTGCCAGTAGTTCCCGGGACAGGAACACCGGGGAGCTGTTTTTT
TRBJ2-7 NA NA TRBV9 CASSVVPDSYEQYF TGTGCCAGCAGCGTAGTGCCAGACTCCTACGAGCAGTACTTC
TRBJ2-3 NA NA TRBV7-9 CASSLSSSDTQYF TGTGCCAGCAGCCTATCCTCTTCAGATACGCAGTATTTT
TRBJ1-2 NA NA TRBV5-6 CASSLRDGGNGYTF TGTGCCAGCAGCTTACGGGACGGAGGGAACGGCTACACCTTC
TRBJ2-5 NA TRBD2 TRBV9 CASSSGLPPETQYF TGTGCCAGCAGCTCGGGACTACCCCCTGAGACCCAGTACTTC
TRBJ1-4 NA NA TRBV28 CASSLSTINEKLFF TGTGCCAGCAGTTTATCCACTATTAATGAAAAACTGTTTTTT
TRBJ1-1 NA NA TRBV30 CAWSPQVSTEAFF TGTGCCTGGAGCCCACAGGTGTCCACTGAAGCTTTCTTT
TRBJ1-2 NA TRBD1 TRBV2 CASSLGQGAGGYTF TGTGCCAGCAGTTTGGGACAGGGGGCGGGTGGCTACACCTTC
TRBJ1-6 NA NA TRBV7-9 CASSSPGAGYNSPLHF TGTGCCAGCAGCTCCCCAGGCGCAGGGTATAATTCACCCCTCCACTTT
TRBJ1-1 NA NA TRBV19 CASSMGTYNTEAFF TGTGCCAGTAGTATGGGGACATATAACACTGAAGCTTTCTTT
TRBJ2-7 NA NA TRBV6-5 CASRIRTGEQYF TGTGCCAGCAGGATCCGAACGGGGGAGCAGTACTTC
TRBJ1-1 NA TRBD1 TRBV30 CASTGFGTEAFF TGTGCCTCGACAGGGTTCGGCACTGAAGCTTTCTTT
TRBJ1-4 NA NA TRBV7-9 CASSLEVGAGDEKLFF TGTGCCAGCAGCTTAGAAGTAGGGGCGGGGGATGAAAAACTGTTTTTT
TRBJ2-5 NA TRBD1 TRBV7-8 CASTQGAQETQYF TGTGCCAGCACTCAGGGGGCCCAAGAGACCCAGTACTTC
TRBJ2-5 NA NA TRBV13 CASSLWTGVGQETQYF TGTGCCAGCAGCCTATGGACTGGGGTGGGCCAAGAGACCCAGTACTTC
TRBJ2-2 NA NA TRBV11-3 CASSFNRDTGELFF TGTGCCAGCAGCTTCAACCGGGACACCGGGGAGCTGTTTTTT
TRBJ1-2 NA TRBD1 TRBV19 CASTMTGTNYGYTF TGTGCCAGTACCATGACAGGGACTAACTATGGCTACACCTTC
TRBJ1-2 once NA TRBV7-3 CASSLGEDYGYTF TGTGCCAGCAGCCTCGGGGAGGACTATGGCTACACCTTC
TRBJ2-1 NA NA TRBV12-3/TRBV12-4 CASSFTGVEQFF TGTGCCAGCAGTTTCACGGGGGTTGAGCAGTTCTTC
TRBJ2-5 NA TRBD2 TRBV5-1 CASSLGGAGAQETQYF TGCGCCAGCAGCTTGGGGGGAGCGGGGGCCCAAGAGACCCAGTACTTC
TRBJ1-3 NA NA TRBV2 CASSVGGNTIYF TGTGCCAGCAGTGTCGGGGGAAACACCATATATTTT
TRBJ1-3 once NA TRBV4-1 CASSQELGGTGNTIYF TGCGCCAGCAGCCAAGAATTAGGAGGAACTGGAAACACCATATATTTT
TRBJ1-5 NA TRBD1 TRBV15 CATSRGQGASNQPQHF TGTGCCACCAGCAGAGGACAGGGAGCGAGCAATCAGCCCCAGCATTTT
TRBJ1-6 NA NA TRBV6-1 CASSEDRVPNSPLHF TGTGCCAGCAGTGAAGACAGGGTTCCCAATTCACCCCTCCACTTT
TRBJ1-1 NA NA TRBV6-5 CASSPQGNTEAFF TGTGCCAGCAGCCCCCAGGGAAACACTGAAGCTTTCTTT
TRBJ2-5 NA TRBD2 TRBV28 CASSLTSGKETQYF TGTGCCAGCAGTTTGACTAGCGGAAAAGAGACCCAGTACTTC
TRBJ1-2 many NA TRBV30 CAWSVDDRHGYTF TGTGCCTGGAGTGTTGATGACAGGCATGGCTACACCTTC
TRBJ2-1 NA TRBD2 TRBV4-1 CASSQDRKGLGRVEQFF TGCGCCAGCAGCCAAGATCGCAAGGGACTAGGGCGGGTTGAGCAGTTCTTC
TRBJ1-4 NA TRBD1 TRBV7-9 CASSPGQYNEKLFF TGTGCCAGCAGCCCGGGACAGTATAATGAAAAACTGTTTTTT